This T cell receptor beta chain was captured by sequencing in a study of cytomegalovirus exposure and HLA in healthy donors. This CDR3 is 16 amino acids long. The junction had 8 bases not matched to a gene; V was cut back by 4 bases and J by 1 base. Germline assignment: CDR1 SGHRS and CDR2 YFSETQ. The PCR used 60 Vbeta and 13 Jbeta primers. Using immunoSEQ multiplex PCR, the repertoire was profiled, and TCRdb retains in-frame clones only, with some absent. The repertoire holds fewer than 200,000 clones, with 84% as singletons. What was sequenced was PBMCs. The clonotype originates from a girl aged 2-15 years in good health and CMV-seropositive. V is TRBV5-1 and J is TRBJ1-1; TRBD1 matches at 9 bases. This chain's CDR3 is CASSSGTGSENTEAFF. As DNA, the CDR3 is TGCGCCAGCAGCAGTGGGACAGGGAGCGAGAACACTGAAGCTTTCTTT.